What follows are 20 T cell receptor beta chains derived from one specimen sequenced in a study of T cells in localized non-small cell lung cancer. TCRdb keeps only in-frame clones here, not all; method: immunoSEQ multiplex PCR. This table has about 6,400 clones, roughly 90% appearing once. Sample: peripheral blood, taken before any cancer treatment. These receptors all come from a male donor aged 60 or over with stage I lung adenocarcinoma.

The J gene is TRBJ2-7, the V gene TRBV21-1; the tabulated D call, TRBD2, remains unverified against the DNA. TRBV21-1 is annotated as a pseudogene. The CDR3 sequence is 21 residues long. CDR3 DNA: TGTGCCAGCAGCAAAACCCTCGGGGGGCTCCGAGAGTTCCTGGTGCTCCACGAGCAGTACGTC. This encodes CASSKTLGGLREFLVLHEQYV.

This chain's CDR3 is CSVEWLAGGQETQYF. CDR3 nucleotide sequence: TGCAGCGTTGAATGGCTAGCGGGGGGCCAAGAGACCCAGTACTTC. The V and J genes are TRBV29-1 and TRBJ2-5; 11 bases are shared with TRBD2. The CDR3 totals 15 residues. Germline lookup yields CDR1 SQVTM and CDR2 ANQGSEA. Unmatched junction bases numbered 3, after V lost 2 bases and J lost 1 base.

The genes are TRBV7-9 and TRBJ2-7; 8 bases align to TRBD1. Germline V gene data show CDR1 as SEHNR and CDR2 as FQNEAQ (reference sequence). V trimming: 3 bases; J trimming: 5 bases; junction bases outside the gene matches: 9. CDR3 length: 15 amino acids. In DNA, the CDR3 is TGTGCCAGCAGCTTGATCGGCGGACAGGGCCACGAGCAGTACTTC. Encoded protein: CASSLIGGQGHEQYF. Variable domain in full (rest from reference TRBV7-9 and TRBJ2-7): DTGVSQNPRHKITKRGQNVTFRCDPISEHNRLYWYRQTLGQGPEFLTYFQNEAQLEKSRLLSDRFSAERPKGSFSTLEIQRTEQGDSAMYLCASSLIGGQGHEQYFGPGTRLTVT.

V usage is TRBV4-1 and J usage is TRBJ2-5; 8 bases fit TRBD2. The CDR3 is made up of 14 amino acids. The germline gives CDR1 MGHRA, CDR2 YSYEKL. V was clipped by 4 bases and J by 3 bases; unmatched bases: 4. In nucleotides, the CDR3 is TGCGCCAGCAGCCGGGGACTAGGGGAAGAGACCCAGTACTTC. Amino acids: CASSRGLGEETQYF.

The chain has TRBV9 and TRBJ2-3; D gene ambiguous. Germline V gives CDR1 SGDLS, CDR2 YYNGEE. Trimming stripped 1 base from V and 4 bases from J, with 16 bases between. This CDR3 has 16 amino acids. Here the CDR3 DNA reads TGTGCCAGCAGCGTACTGGTGGGCTCAGTGGCAGATACGCAGTATTTT. It specifies CASSVLVGSVADTQYF. Using reference TRBV9 and TRBJ2-3 for the parts outside the CDR3, the full variable domain is DSGVTQTPKHLITATGQRVTLRCSPRSGDLSVYWYQQSLDQGLQFLIQYYNGEERAKGNILERFSAQQFPDLHSELNLSSLELGDSALYFCASSVLVGSVADTQYFGPGTRLTVL.

This clone is a singleton in its sample. V and J are TRBV29-1 and TRBJ1-5; D might be TRBD1 (5 bases). V dropped 5 bases and J dropped 1 base, with 15 bases sitting between them. CDR1 is SQVTM, CDR2 ANQGSEA, per germline. The CDR3 is 15 amino acids. CDR3 in amino acids: CSVQTPGPSNQPQHF. The CDR3, as DNA: TGCAGCGTTCAAACCCCGGGGCCCAGCAATCAGCCCCAGCATTTT.

This chain joins TRBV30 and TRBJ1-2; D gene uncertain. In germline, CDR1 is GTSNPN, CDR2 SVGIG (reference sequence). Trimming removed 1 base at V and 8 bases at J, with 14 bases between. The CDR3 runs to 13 residues. The CDR3 region is CAWSDLGSGGYTF. In DNA form, the CDR3 reads TGTGCCTGGAGTGATCTGGGATCGGGCGGCTACACCTTC.

The chain is built from TRBV5-1 and TRBJ2-3; weak D call: TRBD2 (6 bases). Per the germline V gene, CDR1 is SGHRS and CDR2 is YFSETQ. The V end lost 1 base, the J end lost 1 base, and 16 bases lay between the germline ends. The CDR3 is 17 amino acids. The CDR3 DNA reads TGCGCCAGCAGCTTGTGGGCAGGAGGGGCCCGCACAGATACGCAGTATTTT. Its translation: CASSLWAGGARTDTQYF.

V gene TRBV5-1 combines with J gene TRBJ1-1; D gene unclear. Between the trimmed V and J ends, which lost 2 bases and 4 bases, there was a span of 9 bases. The CDR3 covers 13 residues. CDR1 is SGHRS and CDR2 is YFSETQ in the germline V gene. CDR3 protein: CASSLPPATEAFF. CDR3 nucleotides: TGCGCCAGCAGCTTACCCCCCGCCACTGAAGCTTTCTTT.

This clone came up once. The gene calls are TRBV5-4 and TRBJ2-7, with 11 positions matching TRBD2. Losses at the gene ends were 0 bases for V and 2 bases for J; bases not matched to a gene: 4. The V gene's germline CDR1 is SGHNT and CDR2 YYREEE (reference sequence). This CDR3 has 16 amino acids. CDR3 sequence reads: CASSLEGSGRAYEQYF. The DNA of the CDR3 is TGTGCCAGCAGCTTGGAGGGTAGCGGGAGGGCCTACGAGCAGTACTTC. Full variable domain (remainder filled in from reference TRBV5-4 and TRBJ2-7): ETGVTQSPTHLIKTRGQQVTLRCSSQSGHNTVSWYQQALGQGPQFIFQYYREEENGRGNFPPRFSGLQFPNYSSELNVNALELDDSALYLCASSLEGSGRAYEQYFGPGTRLTVT.

The chain recombines TRBV30 with TRBJ1-5; 9 bases map to TRBD1. Germline V lookup: CDR1 GTSNPN, CDR2 SVGIG (reference sequence). The CDR3 sequence is 14 residues long. J was trimmed by 7 bases and V by 5 bases; bases with no gene match: 9. Written as DNA, the CDR3 is TGTGCCTGGTGTCCCGGGACAGGGAACCAGCCCCAGCATTTT. It is translated as CAWCPGTGNQPQHF. The whole variable domain, remainder taken from reference TRBV30 and TRBJ1-5, is SQTIHQWPATLVQPVGSPLSLECTVEGTSNPNLYWYRQAAGRGLQLLFYSVGIGQISSEVPQNLSASRPQDRQFILSSKKLLLSDSGFYLCAWCPGTGNQPQHFGDGTRLSIL.

The rearrangement links TRBV5-1 to TRBJ2-3, with 8 bases aligning to TRBD1. Unmatched junction bases numbered 1, after V lost 3 bases and J lost 1 base. Per germline, CDR1 SGHRS and CDR2 YFSETQ. The CDR3 consists of 14 residues. The CDR3 bases are TGCGCCAGCAGCTCGGGACAGGGCACAGATACGCAGTATTTT. It codes for CASSSGQGTDTQYF. Full variable domain (outside the CDR3, taken from reference TRBV5-1 and TRBJ2-3): KAGVTQTPRYLIKTRGQQVTLSCSPISGHRSVSWYQQTPGQGLQFLFEYFSETQRNKGNFPGRFSGRQFSNSRSEMNVSTLELGDSALYLCASSSGQGTDTQYFGPGTRLTVL.

This clone was seen a handful of times. The genes are TRBV6-5 and TRBJ1-2, with TRBD1 identical over 8 bases. This CDR3 spans 13 amino acids. Germline V gene data show CDR1 as MNHEY and CDR2 as SVGAGI. V was clipped by 5 bases and J by 8 bases; unmatched bases: 7. CDR3 coding DNA: TGTGCCAGCAGTCTGGACAGGGTGAGAGGCTACACCTTC. Its protein is CASSLDRVRGYTF.

The sample holds one count of this clone. The chain is built from TRBV10-2 and TRBJ1-2, with D perhaps matching TRBD1 (5 bases). CDR3 size: 14 residues. V was cut by 3 bases and J by 6 bases, with 14 bases left in between. CDR1 and CDR2 from the germline V gene are WSHSY and SAAADI. This CDR3 is CASSDLRQLDGYTF. Here the CDR3 DNA reads TGCGCCAGCAGTGACTTAAGACAGCTGGATGGCTACACCTTC.

V gene TRBV9 combines with J gene TRBJ2-1; 8 positions match TRBD2. The CDR3 has 15 residues. V lost 2 bases and J lost 7; bases outside the gene matches: 8. Germline CDR1 reads SGDLS; CDR2 reads YYNGEE. The CDR3 coding sequence is TGTGCCAGCAGCGTTATCGACACGGGAGGGAATGAGCAGTTCTTC. The encoded protein is CASSVIDTGGNEQFF.

The chain combines TRBV30 with TRBJ2-7; TRBD2 agrees at 9 bases. Germline V gene data show CDR1 as GTSNPN and CDR2 as SVGIG (reference sequence). This CDR3 has 16 amino acids. Losses at the gene ends were 0 bases for V and 0 bases for J; bases not matched to a gene: 6. In DNA form, the CDR3 reads TGTGCCTGGAGTGTAGGAGCGGGGGGTAGCTCCTACGAGCAGTACTTC. Translated, it gives CAWSVGAGGSSYEQYF.

This chain connects TRBV2 to TRBJ1-5; 7 bases align to TRBD1. CDR1 SNHLY and CDR2 FYNNEI come from the germline V gene. J gave up 2 bases and V 4 bases, and 2 bases lay outside the gene matches. The length of the CDR3 is 14 residues. The CDR3 region has the DNA TGTGCCAGCAGTGGCCAGGGGGGCAATCAGCCCCAGCATTTT. Its translation: CASSGQGGNQPQHF.

The gene calls are TRBV5-1 and TRBJ2-3; D gene uncertain. Germline CDR1 is SGHRS and CDR2 is YFSETQ. V dropped 1 base and J dropped 2 bases, with 5 bases sitting between them. This CDR3 is built from 13 residues. Written as DNA, the CDR3 is TGCGCCAGCAGCTTGATTCCCACAGATACGCAGTATTTT. Translating gives CASSLIPTDTQYF.

The chain recombines TRBV5-1 with TRBJ1-2, with 8 positions matching TRBD1. There are 14 residues in the CDR3. Per germline, CDR1 SGHRS and CDR2 YFSETQ. V gave up 4 bases and J gave up 9 bases; unmatched junction bases: 11. The CDR3 is CASSPRDRQFSYTF. CDR3 sequence (DNA): TGCGCCAGCAGCCCCCGGGACAGGCAGTTCAGCTACACCTTC.

The chain is built from TRBV5-6 and TRBJ1-1; D call uncertain. CDR3 length: 13 amino acids. Trimming pared 1 base from V and 1 base from J, leaving 5 bases between. In germline, CDR1 is SGHDT, CDR2 YYEEEE. The CDR3 spells CASSLPANTEAFF. CDR3 DNA sequence: TGTGCCAGCAGCTTGCCAGCGAACACTGAAGCTTTCTTT.